The 16 T cell receptor beta chains below come from one sample, sequenced in a study of CD8 T cells in ankylosing spondylitis. Each CDR3 protein gets one entry after TCRdb re-called the 5' RACE reads with MiXCR. The table shows more than 200,000 distinct CDR3 sequences, with roughly a quarter occurring only once. The sample consisted of blood, either unsorted or a sorted T cell fraction (not recorded which). Receptors originate from a male donor with ankylosing spondylitis or in good health (not recorded which).

This chain links TRBV7-9 with TRBJ2-7; the D is unclear. This CDR3 has 12 amino acids. Per the germline V gene, CDR1 is SEHNR and CDR2 is FQNEAQ (reference sequence). Between the trimmed V and J ends, which lost 5 bases and 4 bases, there was a span of 9 bases. This CDR3 reads CASSPASYEQYF. DNA for the CDR3: TGTGCCAGCAGCCCAGCCAGTTACGAGCAGTACTTC.

This chain connects TRBV10-3 to TRBJ2-3; 9 nucleotides align to TRBD1. V lost 6 bases to trimming and J lost 4 bases; unmatched junction nucleotides: 8. Germline CDR1 ENHRY, CDR2 SYGVKD. The CDR3 has 15 amino acids. CDR3 coding DNA: TGTGCCATCAGCTCACAGGGGGCGGTCCCAGATACGCAGTATTTT. This sequence encodes CAISSQGAVPDTQYF.

In its sample, this clonotype was seen many times. The chain uses TRBV10-3 and TRBJ2-2; no reliable D call. This CDR3 contains 16 residues. The V gene lost 3 bases and the J gene lost 1 base, with 12 bases spanning the gap. From germline, CDR1 is ENHRY and CDR2 SYGVKD. CDR3 protein: CAISDRAVWNTGELFF. CDR3 DNA: TGTGCCATCAGTGACCGCGCGGTATGGAACACCGGGGAGCTGTTTTTT.

This clonotype was detected ten times or more. The chain combines TRBV11-2 with TRBJ2-1; no reliable D call. The CDR3 totals 15 residues. Deletions cut 2 bases from V and 0 bases from J, with 8 bases between. The V gene's germline CDR1 is SGHAT and CDR2 FQNNGV. CDR3 in amino acids: CASSLYSSSYNEQFF. Here the CDR3 DNA reads TGTGCCAGCAGCTTATACAGTAGCTCCTACAATGAGCAGTTCTTC.

The V and J genes are TRBV20-1 and TRBJ2-7, with TRBD1 identical over 9 bases. The CDR3 has 13 amino acids. V lost 6 bases to trimming and J lost 3 bases; unmatched junction nucleotides: 6. Germline lookup yields CDR1 DFQATT and CDR2 SNEGSKA (reference sequence). DNA for the CDR3: TGCAGTGCCCCGGGACAGGGAAACTACGAGCAGTACTTC. Protein: CSAPGQGNYEQYF.

This clonotype was picked up many times. V usage is TRBV20-1 and J usage is TRBJ2-1; D is uncertain. The ends were cut back, 5 bases at V and 10 bases at J, with 3 bases in the middle. Germline-derived CDR1 and CDR2 are DFQATT and SNEGSKA (reference sequence). This CDR3 comprises 8 residues. CDR3 residues: CSAEEQFF. CDR3 DNA sequence: TGCAGTGCTGAAGAGCAGTTCTTC.

V and J are TRBV12-3 or TRBV12-4 and TRBJ2-5; 9 bases agree with TRBD2. The CDR3 has 13 amino acids. V was clipped by 6 bases and J by 2 bases; unmatched bases: 1. The CDR3 DNA sequence: TGTGCCAGCAGGCGGGGGGGACAAGAGACCCAGTACTTC. Protein: CASRRGGQETQYF.

This clonotype was recorded many times. J is TRBJ1-6 and V is TRBV20-1; the D is unclear. Trimming pared 3 bases from V and 4 bases from J, leaving 10 bases between. This CDR3 region has 14 residues. Germline V gives CDR1 DFQATT, CDR2 SNEGSKA (reference sequence). The CDR3 sequence: CSASLRVYNSPLHF. CDR3 sequence (DNA): TGCAGTGCTAGTCTGCGGGTTTATAATTCACCCCTCCACTTT.

This clonotype showed up many times. This chain joins TRBV11-2 and TRBJ2-3, with D possibly being TRBD2 (6 bases). Trimming removed 5 bases at V and 2 bases at J, with 14 bases between. The CDR3 sequence is 15 residues long. From germline, CDR1 is SGHAT and CDR2 FQNNGV. The CDR3 spells CASSRLEFVTDTQYF. CDR3 nucleotide sequence: TGTGCCAGCAGCAGACTAGAATTCGTCACAGATACGCAGTATTTT.

This clonotype has a handful of counts. The CDR3 nucleotides are TGTGCCAGCAGCCAAGACTATGGCTACACCTTC. Its translation is CASSQDYGYTF. V and J are TRBV4-2 and TRBJ1-2; the D is unclear. V was shortened by 0 bases and J by 4 bases, with 0 bases between the two germline ends. The V gene's germline CDR1 is LGHNA and CDR2 YNFKEQ. CDR3 length: 11 amino acids.

The chain employs TRBV20-1 and TRBJ2-1; 8 bases agree with TRBD2. Germline V gene lookup returns CDR1 DFQATT and CDR2 SNEGSKA (reference sequence). The V gene end was trimmed by 8 bases and the J gene end by 2 bases; junction bases not matched to a gene: 8. The CDR3 covers 14 residues. The CDR3 DNA sequence: TGCAGTCCCCGGGCGACTAGCGCCTACAATGAGCAGTTCTTC. Encoded protein: CSPRATSAYNEQFF.

This clonotype was seen many times. The chain couples TRBV5-1 to TRBJ2-1, with D uncertain. This CDR3 spans 13 amino acids. Trimming stripped 0 bases from V and 4 bases from J, with 5 bases between. The germline CDR1 and CDR2 sequences are SGHRS and YFSETQ. The CDR3 region is CASSLAPYNEQFF. The CDR3 DNA is TGCGCCAGCAGCTTGGCCCCTTACAATGAGCAGTTCTTC. Using reference TRBV5-1 and TRBJ2-1 for the parts outside the CDR3, the full variable domain is KAGVTQTPRYLIKTRGQQVTLSCSPISGHRSVSWYQQTPGQGLQFLFEYFSETQRNKGNFPGRFSGRQFSNSRSEMNVSTLELGDSALYLCASSLAPYNEQFFGPGTRLTVL.

V and J are TRBV4-1 and TRBJ1-1; 7 bases align to TRBD1. J gave up 0 bases and V 0 bases, and 10 bases lay outside the gene matches. Germline V gives CDR1 MGHRA, CDR2 YSYEKL. The CDR3 totals 18 residues. Written as DNA, the CDR3 is TGCGCCAGCAGCCAAGATTCGAGACAGGGTCCCGTGAACACTGAAGCTTTCTTT. Translating it yields CASSQDSRQGPVNTEAFF.

This clonotype was recorded a few times. The V and J genes are TRBV9 and TRBJ2-1; D not certain. Looked up from germline, CDR1 is SGDLS and CDR2 is YYNGEE. The CDR3 sequence is 15 residues long. V was shortened by 0 bases and J by 2 bases, with 9 bases between the two germline ends. The CDR3 reads CASSVGDTPYNEQFF. CDR3 bases: TGTGCCAGCAGCGTAGGTGACACCCCCTACAATGAGCAGTTCTTC.

This rearrangement joins TRBV9 to TRBJ1-4, with no clear D. The V gene's germline CDR1 is SGDLS and CDR2 YYNGEE. This CDR3 spans 13 amino acids. V was trimmed by 0 bases and J by 5 bases, leaving 5 bases between them. CDR3 amino acids: CASSVGLNEKLFF. In nucleotides, the CDR3 is TGTGCCAGCAGCGTAGGGCTAAATGAAAAACTGTTTTTT.

This chain links TRBV20-1 with TRBJ2-1; the D gene could be TRBD1 or TRBD2 (5 bases each). V shed 3 bases and J shed 6 bases, with 15 bases lying between them. Germline assignment: CDR1 DFQATT and CDR2 SNEGSKA (reference sequence). The CDR3 runs to 14 residues. CDR3 protein: CSASGKKGPNEQFF. CDR3 DNA sequence: TGCAGTGCTAGTGGGAAAAAGGGACCCAATGAGCAGTTCTTC.